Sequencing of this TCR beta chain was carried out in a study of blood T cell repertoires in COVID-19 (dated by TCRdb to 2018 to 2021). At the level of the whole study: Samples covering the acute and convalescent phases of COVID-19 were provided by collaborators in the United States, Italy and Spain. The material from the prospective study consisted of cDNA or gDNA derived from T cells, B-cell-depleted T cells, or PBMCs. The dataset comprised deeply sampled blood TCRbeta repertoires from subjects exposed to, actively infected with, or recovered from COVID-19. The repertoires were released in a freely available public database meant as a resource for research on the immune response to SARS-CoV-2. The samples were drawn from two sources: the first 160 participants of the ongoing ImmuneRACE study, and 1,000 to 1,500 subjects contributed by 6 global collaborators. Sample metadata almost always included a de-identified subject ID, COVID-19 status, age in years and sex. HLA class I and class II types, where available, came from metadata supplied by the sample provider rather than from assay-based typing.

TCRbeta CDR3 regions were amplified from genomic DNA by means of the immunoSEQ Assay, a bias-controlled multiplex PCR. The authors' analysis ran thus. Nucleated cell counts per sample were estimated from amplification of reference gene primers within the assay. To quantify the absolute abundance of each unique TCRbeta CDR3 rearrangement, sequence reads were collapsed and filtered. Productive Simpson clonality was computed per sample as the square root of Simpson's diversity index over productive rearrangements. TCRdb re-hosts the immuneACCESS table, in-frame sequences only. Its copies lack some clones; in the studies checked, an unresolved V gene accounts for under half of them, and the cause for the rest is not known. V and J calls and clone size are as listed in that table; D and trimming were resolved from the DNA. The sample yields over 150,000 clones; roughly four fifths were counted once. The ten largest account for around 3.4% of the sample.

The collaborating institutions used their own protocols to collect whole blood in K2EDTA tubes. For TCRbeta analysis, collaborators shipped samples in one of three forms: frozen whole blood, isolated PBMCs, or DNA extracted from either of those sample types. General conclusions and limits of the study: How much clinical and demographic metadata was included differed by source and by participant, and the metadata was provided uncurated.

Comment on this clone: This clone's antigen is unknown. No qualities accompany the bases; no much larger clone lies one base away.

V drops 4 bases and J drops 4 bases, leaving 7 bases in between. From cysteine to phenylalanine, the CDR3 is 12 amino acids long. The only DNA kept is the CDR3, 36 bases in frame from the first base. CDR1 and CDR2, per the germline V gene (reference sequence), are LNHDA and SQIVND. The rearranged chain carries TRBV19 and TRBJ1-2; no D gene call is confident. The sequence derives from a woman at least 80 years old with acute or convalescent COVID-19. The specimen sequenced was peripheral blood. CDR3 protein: CASSTLSYGYTF. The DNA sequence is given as TGTGCCAGTAGTACCTTGAGCTATGGCTACACCTTC.